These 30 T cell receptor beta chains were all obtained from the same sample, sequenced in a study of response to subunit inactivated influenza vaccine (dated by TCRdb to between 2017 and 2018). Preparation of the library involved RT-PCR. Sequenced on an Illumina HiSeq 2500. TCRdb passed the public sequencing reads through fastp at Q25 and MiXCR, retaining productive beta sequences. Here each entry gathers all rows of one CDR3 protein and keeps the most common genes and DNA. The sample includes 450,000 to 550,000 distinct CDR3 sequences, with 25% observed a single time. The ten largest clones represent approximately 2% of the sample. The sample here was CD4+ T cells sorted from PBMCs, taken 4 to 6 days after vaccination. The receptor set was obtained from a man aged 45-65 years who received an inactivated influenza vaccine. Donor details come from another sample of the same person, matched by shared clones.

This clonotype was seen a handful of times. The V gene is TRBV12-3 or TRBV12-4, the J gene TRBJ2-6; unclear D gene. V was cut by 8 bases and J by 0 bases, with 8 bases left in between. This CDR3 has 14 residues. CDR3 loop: CASLPISGANVLTF. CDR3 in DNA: TGTGCCAGCCTCCCGATCTCTGGGGCCAACGTCCTGACTTTC.

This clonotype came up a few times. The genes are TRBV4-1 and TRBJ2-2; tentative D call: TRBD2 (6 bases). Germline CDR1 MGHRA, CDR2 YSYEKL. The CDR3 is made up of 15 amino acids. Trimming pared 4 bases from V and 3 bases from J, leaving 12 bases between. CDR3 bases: TGCGCCAGCAGCCCTTTCGGGACTTACACCGGGGAGCTGTTTTTT. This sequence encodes CASSPFGTYTGELFF.

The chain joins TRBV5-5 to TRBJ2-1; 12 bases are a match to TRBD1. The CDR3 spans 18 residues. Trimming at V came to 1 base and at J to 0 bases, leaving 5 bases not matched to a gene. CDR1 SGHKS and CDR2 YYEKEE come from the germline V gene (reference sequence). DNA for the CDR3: TGTGCCAGCAGCTTGCAGGGACAGGGGGCCAGCTCCTACAATGAGCAGTTCTTC. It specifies CASSLQGQGASSYNEQFF.

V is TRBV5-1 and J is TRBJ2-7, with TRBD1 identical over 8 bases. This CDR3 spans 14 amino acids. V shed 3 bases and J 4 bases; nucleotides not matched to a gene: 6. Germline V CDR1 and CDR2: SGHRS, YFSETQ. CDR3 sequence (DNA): TGCGCCAGCAGCTCAGGACAGGGTCTGTACGAGCAGTACTTC. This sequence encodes CASSSGQGLYEQYF.

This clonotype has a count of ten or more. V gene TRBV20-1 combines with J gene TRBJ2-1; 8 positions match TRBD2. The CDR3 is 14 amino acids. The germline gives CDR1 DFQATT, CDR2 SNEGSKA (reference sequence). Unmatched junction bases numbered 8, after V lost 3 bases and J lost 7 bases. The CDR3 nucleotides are TGCAGTGCTAGTTATGGACTAGCTAGTAATGAGCAGTTCTTC. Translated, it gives CSASYGLASNEQFF.

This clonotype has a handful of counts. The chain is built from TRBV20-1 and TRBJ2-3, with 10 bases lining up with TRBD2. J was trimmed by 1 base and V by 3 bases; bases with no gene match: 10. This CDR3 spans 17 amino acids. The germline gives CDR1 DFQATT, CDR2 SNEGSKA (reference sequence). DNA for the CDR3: TGCAGTGCTAGTTTGCCTAGCGGGAGCTTTGGCACAGATACGCAGTATTTT. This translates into CSASLPSGSFGTDTQYF.

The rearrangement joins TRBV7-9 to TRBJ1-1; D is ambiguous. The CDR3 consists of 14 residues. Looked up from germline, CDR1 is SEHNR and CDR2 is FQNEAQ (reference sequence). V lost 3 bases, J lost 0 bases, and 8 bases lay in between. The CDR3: CASSFSSMNTEAFF. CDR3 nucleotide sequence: TGTGCCAGCAGCTTTAGCTCCATGAACACTGAAGCTTTCTTT.

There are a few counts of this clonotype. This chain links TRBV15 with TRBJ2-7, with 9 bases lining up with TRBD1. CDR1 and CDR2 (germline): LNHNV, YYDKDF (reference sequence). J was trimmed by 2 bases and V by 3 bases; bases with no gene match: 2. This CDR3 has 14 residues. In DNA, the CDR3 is TGTGCCACCAGCAGTAGACAGGGGGCCTACGAGCAGTACTTC. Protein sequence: CATSSRQGAYEQYF.

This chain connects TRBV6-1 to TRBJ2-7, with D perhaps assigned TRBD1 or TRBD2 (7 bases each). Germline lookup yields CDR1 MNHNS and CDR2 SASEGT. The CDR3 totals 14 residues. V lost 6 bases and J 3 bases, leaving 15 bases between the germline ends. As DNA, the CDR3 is TGTGCCAGCAGATCTACAGGGGAGGGCTACGAGCAGTACTTC. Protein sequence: CASRSTGEGYEQYF.

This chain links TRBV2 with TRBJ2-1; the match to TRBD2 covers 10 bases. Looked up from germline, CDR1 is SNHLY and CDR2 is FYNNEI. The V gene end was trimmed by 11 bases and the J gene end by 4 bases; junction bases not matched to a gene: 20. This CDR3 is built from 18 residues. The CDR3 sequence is CAFRHDSSGGPRYNEQFF. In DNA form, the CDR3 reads TGTGCCTTCAGGCACGACTCTAGCGGGGGACCACGATACAATGAGCAGTTCTTC.

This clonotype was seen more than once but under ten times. As DNA, the CDR3 is TGTGCCAGCAGTCGGACCCAAGGTCGGGAGACCCAGTACTTC. Protein: CASSRTQGRETQYF. The chain carries TRBV6-1 and TRBJ2-5, with D unresolved. Trimming stripped 5 bases from V and 5 bases from J, with 15 bases between. Germline CDR1 MNHNS, CDR2 SASEGT. The CDR3 sequence is 14 residues long.

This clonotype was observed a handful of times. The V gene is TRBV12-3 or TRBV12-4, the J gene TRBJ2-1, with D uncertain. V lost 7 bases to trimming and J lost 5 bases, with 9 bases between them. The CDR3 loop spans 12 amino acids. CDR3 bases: TGTGCCAGCACCCCCAACCACAATGAGCAGTTCTTC. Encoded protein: CASTPNHNEQFF.

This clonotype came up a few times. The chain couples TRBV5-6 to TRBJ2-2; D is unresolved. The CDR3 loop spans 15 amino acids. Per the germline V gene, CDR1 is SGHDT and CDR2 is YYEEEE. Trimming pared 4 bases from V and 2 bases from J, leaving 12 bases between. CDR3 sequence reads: CASSGWMINTGELFF. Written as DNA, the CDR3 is TGTGCCAGCAGCGGGTGGATGATTAACACCGGGGAGCTGTTTTTT.

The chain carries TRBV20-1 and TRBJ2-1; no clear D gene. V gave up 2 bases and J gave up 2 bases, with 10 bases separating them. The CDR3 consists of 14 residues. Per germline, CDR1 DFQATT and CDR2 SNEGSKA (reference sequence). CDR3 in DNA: TGCAGTGCTAGACCTGGATCTGCCTACAATGAGCAGTTCTTC. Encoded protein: CSARPGSAYNEQFF.

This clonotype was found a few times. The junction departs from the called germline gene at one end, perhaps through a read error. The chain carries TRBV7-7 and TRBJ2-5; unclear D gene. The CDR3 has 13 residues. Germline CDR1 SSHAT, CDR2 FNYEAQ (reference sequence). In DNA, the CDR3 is TGTGCTAGCAGTCAAGACACCGCCGGGACCCAGTACTTC. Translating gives CASSQDTAGTQYF.

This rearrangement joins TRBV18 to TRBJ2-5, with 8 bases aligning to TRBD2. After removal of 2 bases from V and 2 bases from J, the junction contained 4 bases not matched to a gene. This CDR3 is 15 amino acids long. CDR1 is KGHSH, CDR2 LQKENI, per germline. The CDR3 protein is CASSPGRGAQETQYF. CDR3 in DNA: TGTGCCAGCTCACCAGGGCGGGGGGCGCAAGAGACCCAGTACTTC.

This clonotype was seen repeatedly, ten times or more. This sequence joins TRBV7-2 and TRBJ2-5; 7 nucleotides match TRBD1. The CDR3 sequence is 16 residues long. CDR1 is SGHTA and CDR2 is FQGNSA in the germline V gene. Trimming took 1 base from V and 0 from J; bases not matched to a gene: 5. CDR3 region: CASSLVDRAYQETQYF. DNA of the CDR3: TGTGCCAGCAGCTTAGTAGACAGGGCGTACCAAGAGACCCAGTACTTC. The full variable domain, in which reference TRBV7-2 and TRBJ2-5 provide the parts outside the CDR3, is GAGVSQSPSNKVTEKGKDVELRCDPISGHTALYWYRQSLGQGLEFLIYFQGNSAPDKSGLPSDRFSAERTGGSVSTLTIQRTQQEDSAVYLCASSLVDRAYQETQYFGPGTRLLVL.

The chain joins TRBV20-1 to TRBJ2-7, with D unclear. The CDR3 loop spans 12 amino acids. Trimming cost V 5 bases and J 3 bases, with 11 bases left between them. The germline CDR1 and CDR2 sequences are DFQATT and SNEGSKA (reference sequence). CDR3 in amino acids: CSAQDPGYEQYF. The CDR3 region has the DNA TGCAGTGCTCAAGACCCGGGCTACGAGCAGTACTTC.

CDR3 amino acids: CASSLGPGGRDYGYTF. CDR3 DNA sequence: TGTGCCAGCAGCTTAGGTCCAGGGGGCCGGGACTATGGCTACACCTTC. The V call is TRBV7-8, the J call TRBJ1-2, with 8 bases fitting TRBD1. J lost 3 bases, V lost 1 base, and 7 bases had no gene match. Germline V gene sequence: CDR1 SGHVS, CDR2 FQNEAQ. The CDR3 runs to 16 residues.

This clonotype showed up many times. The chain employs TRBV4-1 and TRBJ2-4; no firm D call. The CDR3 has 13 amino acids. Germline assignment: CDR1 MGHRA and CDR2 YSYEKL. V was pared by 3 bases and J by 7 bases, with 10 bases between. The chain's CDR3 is CASSQGPGNIQYF. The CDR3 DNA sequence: TGCGCCAGCAGCCAGGGCCCGGGCAACATTCAGTACTTC.

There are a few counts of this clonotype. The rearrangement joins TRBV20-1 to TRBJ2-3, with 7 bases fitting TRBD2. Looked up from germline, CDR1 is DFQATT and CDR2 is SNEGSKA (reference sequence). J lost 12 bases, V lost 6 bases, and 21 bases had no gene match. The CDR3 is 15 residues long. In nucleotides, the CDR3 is TGCAGTGCACCCGACCCGGCCAGAGGCACGGGGGGACAGTATTTT. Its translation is CSAPDPARGTGGQYF.

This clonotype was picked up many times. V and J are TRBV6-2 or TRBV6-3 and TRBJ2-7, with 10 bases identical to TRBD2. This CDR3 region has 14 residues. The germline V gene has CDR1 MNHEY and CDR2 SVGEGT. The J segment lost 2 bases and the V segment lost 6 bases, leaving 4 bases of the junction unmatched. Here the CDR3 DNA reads TGTGCCAGCAGCCGAGCGGGAGGGCCCTACGAGCAGTACTTC. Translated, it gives CASSRAGGPYEQYF.

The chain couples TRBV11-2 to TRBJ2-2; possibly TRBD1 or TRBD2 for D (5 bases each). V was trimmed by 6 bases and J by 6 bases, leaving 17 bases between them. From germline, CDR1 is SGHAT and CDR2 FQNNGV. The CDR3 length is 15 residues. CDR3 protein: CASRRPGANSGELFF. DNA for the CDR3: TGTGCCAGCAGACGACCCGGGGCAAACTCCGGGGAGCTGTTTTTT.

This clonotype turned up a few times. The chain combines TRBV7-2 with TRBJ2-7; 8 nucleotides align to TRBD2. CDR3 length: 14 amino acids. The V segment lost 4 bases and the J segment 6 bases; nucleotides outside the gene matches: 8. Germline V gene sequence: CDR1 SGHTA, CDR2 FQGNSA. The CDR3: CASSSQGGRSEQYF. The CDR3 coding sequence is TGTGCCAGCAGCTCCCAAGGCGGGAGGTCCGAGCAGTACTTC. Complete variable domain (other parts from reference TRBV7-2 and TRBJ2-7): GAGVSQSPSNKVTEKGKDVELRCDPISGHTALYWYRQSLGQGLEFLIYFQGNSAPDKSGLPSDRFSAERTGGSVSTLTIQRTQQEDSAVYLCASSSQGGRSEQYFGPGTRLTVT.

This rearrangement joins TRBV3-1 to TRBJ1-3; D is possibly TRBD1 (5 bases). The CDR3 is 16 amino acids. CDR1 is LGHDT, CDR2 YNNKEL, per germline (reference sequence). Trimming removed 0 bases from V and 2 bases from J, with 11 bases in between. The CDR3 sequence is CASSQDARDPGNTIYF. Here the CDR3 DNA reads TGTGCCAGCAGCCAAGATGCAAGGGACCCTGGAAACACCATATATTTT.

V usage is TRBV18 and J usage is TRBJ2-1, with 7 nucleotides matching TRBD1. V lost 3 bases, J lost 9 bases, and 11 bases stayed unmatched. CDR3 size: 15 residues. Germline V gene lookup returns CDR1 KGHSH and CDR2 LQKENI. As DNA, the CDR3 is TGTGCCAGCTCACCGCTGACGGTAGGGGGCGGTGAGCAGTTCTTC. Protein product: CASSPLTVGGGEQFF.

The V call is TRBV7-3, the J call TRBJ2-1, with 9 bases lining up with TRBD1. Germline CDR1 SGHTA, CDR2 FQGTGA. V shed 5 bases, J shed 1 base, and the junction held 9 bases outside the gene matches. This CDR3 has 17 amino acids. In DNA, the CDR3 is TGTGCCAGCAGCCTGCCAACCGGGACAGGGTCCTACAATGAGCAGTTCTTC. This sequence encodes CASSLPTGTGSYNEQFF.

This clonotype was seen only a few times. The CDR3, as DNA: TGTGCCAGCAGTCGGGGTCAGCCCCAGCATTTT. Residues: CASSRGQPQHF. The rearrangement links TRBV28 to TRBJ1-5; no firm D call. Germline V gene sequence: CDR1 MDHEN, CDR2 SYDVKM. The CDR3 loop spans 11 amino acids. Deletions cut 5 bases from V and 6 bases from J, with 5 bases between.

This CDR3 reads CASSLGGSLSDTQYF. For the CDR3, the DNA is TGTGCCAGCAGCTTGGGCGGGAGTCTCTCAGATACGCAGTATTTT. V gene TRBV7-9 combines with J gene TRBJ2-3, with TRBD2 matching 7 bases. Looked up from germline, CDR1 is SEHNR and CDR2 is FQNEAQ (reference sequence). This CDR3 is built from 15 residues. J gave up 4 bases and V 3 bases, and 7 bases lay outside the gene matches.

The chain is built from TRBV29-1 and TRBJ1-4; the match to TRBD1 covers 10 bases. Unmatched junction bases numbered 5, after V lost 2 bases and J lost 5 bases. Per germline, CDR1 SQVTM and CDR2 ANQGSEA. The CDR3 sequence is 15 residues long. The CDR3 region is CSVEFRTGGNEKLFF. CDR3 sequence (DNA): TGCAGCGTTGAATTTAGGACAGGGGGAAATGAAAAACTGTTTTTT.